One and the same sample provided the 21 T cell receptor beta chains below, sequenced in a study of T-cell reconstitution after alpha-beta-depleted transplantation in children. Unique molecular identifiers tagged the TCRbeta library. TCRdb re-derived calls from the PCR reads in MiXCR, one entry per CDR3 protein. The sample holds about 160,000 distinct CDR3 sequences, around 10% seen once. The sequencing used PBMCs, collected before TCRalphabeta/CD19-depleted stem cell transplant. These receptors were obtained from a boy aged 2-9 years with acute myeloid leukemia, due to receive a stem cell transplant.

The rearrangement links TRBV7-9 to TRBJ2-5, with D unresolved. Looked up from germline, CDR1 is SEHNR and CDR2 is FQNEAQ (reference sequence). CDR3 length: 12 amino acids. Trimming pared 5 bases from V and 5 bases from J, leaving 9 bases between. CDR3 in amino acids: CASSPPIETQYF. In nucleotides, the CDR3 is TGTGCCAGCAGCCCCCCCATCGAGACCCAGTACTTC.

This clonotype was observed many times. This chain joins TRBV28 and TRBJ2-1; 11 bases are shared with TRBD2. Losses at the gene ends were 4 bases for V and 9 bases for J; bases not matched to a gene: 5. The CDR3 sequence is 14 residues long. Germline V gene sequence: CDR1 MDHEN, CDR2 SYDVKM. The CDR3 DNA sequence: TGTGCCAGCAGTTATCTAGCGGGAGGTGGTGAGCAGTTCTTC. Residues: CASSYLAGGGEQFF.

The chain recombines TRBV6-5 with TRBJ1-2; D is unresolved. Germline assignment: CDR1 MNHEY and CDR2 SVGAGI. CDR3 length: 16 residues. Between the trimmed V and J ends, which lost 2 bases and 3 bases, there was a span of 16 bases. CDR3 amino acids: CASSYTTVLTHYGYTF. DNA of the CDR3: TGTGCCAGCAGTTACACGACGGTCCTTACCCACTATGGCTACACCTTC.

The table lists this clonotype with many counts. The chain joins TRBV27 to TRBJ2-2; D uncertain. The CDR3 loop spans 12 amino acids. Germline CDR1 MNHEY, CDR2 SMNVEV (reference sequence). Trimming removed 5 bases from V and 4 bases from J, with 5 bases in between. The CDR3 coding sequence is TGTGCCAGCAGTCCCAGCACCGGGGAGCTGTTTTTT. Encoded protein: CASSPSTGELFF.

This clonotype was counted ten times or more. The chain uses TRBV7-9 and TRBJ1-1, with D unclear. The V gene's germline CDR1 is SEHNR and CDR2 FQNEAQ (reference sequence). With 3 bases removed from V and 6 bases from J, the gap between germline ends came to 5 bases. This CDR3 is 11 amino acids long. The CDR3 region is CASSLRAEAFF. In nucleotides, the CDR3 is TGTGCCAGCAGCTTGAGGGCTGAAGCTTTCTTT.

The gene calls are TRBV19 and TRBJ1-5; D is undetermined. CDR3 size: 14 residues. CDR1 and CDR2 (germline): LNHDA, SQIVND (reference sequence). Trimming took 10 bases from V and 4 from J, leaving 17 bases between them. The CDR3 DNA sequence: TGTGCCACATCGCCTCGGAGTCCTAATCAGCCCCAGCATTTT. Its protein product is CATSPRSPNQPQHF. Based on the CDR3 plus reference TRBV19 and TRBJ1-5, the full variable domain is DGGITQSPKYLFRKEGQNVTLSCEQNLNHDAMYWYRQDPGQGLRLIYYSQIVNDFQKGDIAEGYSVSREKKESFPLTVTSAQKNPTAFYLCATSPRSPNQPQHFGDGTRLSIL.

This clonotype showed up many times. The chain employs TRBV20-1 and TRBJ1-6, with a possible D match to TRBD1 (6 bases). The CDR3 is 15 amino acids. The V gene lost 3 bases and the J gene lost 7 bases, with 16 bases spanning the gap. Germline V gene lookup returns CDR1 DFQATT and CDR2 SNEGSKA (reference sequence). This CDR3 is CSARPSGAPNSPLHF. The CDR3 region has the DNA TGCAGTGCTAGGCCCTCGGGGGCTCCCAATTCACCCCTCCACTTT.

There are many counts of this clonotype. The rearrangement links TRBV14 to TRBJ2-1, with unresolved D. CDR1 is SGHDN, CDR2 FVKESK, per germline. V lost 1 base and J lost 8, with 18 bases in between. The CDR3 loop spans 16 amino acids. CDR3 nucleotides: TGTGCCAGCAGCCAAGGATCATCGGGCAGTACGGATGAGCAGTTCTTC. Translating it yields CASSQGSSGSTDEQFF.

This clonotype has a count of ten or more. The CDR3 DNA reads as TGCGCCAGCAAGGAGGACTCCTACACCGGGGAGCTGTTTTTT. Protein sequence: CASKEDSYTGELFF. The chain couples TRBV5-1 to TRBJ2-2, with D possibly TRBD2 on 5 matching bases. The ends were cut back, 6 bases at V and 3 bases at J, with 12 bases in the middle. CDR1 is SGHRS and CDR2 is YFSETQ in the germline V gene. The CDR3 is 14 residues long.

There are many counts of this clonotype. The chain recombines TRBV5-6 with TRBJ1-2, with TRBD1 identical over 7 bases. The CDR3 totals 13 residues. Germline-derived CDR1 and CDR2 are SGHDT and YYEEEE. V shed 6 bases, J shed 2 bases, and the junction held 4 bases outside the gene matches. The DNA for the CDR3 is TGTGCCAGCACCCCGACAGGGAACTATGGCTACACCTTC. Its translation: CASTPTGNYGYTF.

This clonotype was found many times. DNA of the CDR3: TGCAGTGCAGCGGACAGGGACAACAGCGGGGGGGCCTGGGATACGCAGTATTTT. Its protein is CSAADRDNSGGAWDTQYF. This rearrangement joins TRBV20-1 to TRBJ2-3; TRBD2 matches at 10 bases. The germline V gene encodes CDR1 DFQATT and CDR2 SNEGSKA (reference sequence). The V gene end was trimmed by 6 bases and the J gene end by 6 bases; junction bases not matched to a gene: 21. The CDR3 totals 18 residues.

Ten or more counts support this clonotype. The chain recombines TRBV27 with TRBJ2-5, with D tentatively TRBD2 (6 bases). The CDR3 contains 16 residues. Trimming removed 5 bases at V and 3 bases at J, with 19 bases between. Germline CDR1 is MNHEY and CDR2 is SMNVEV (reference sequence). Here the CDR3 DNA reads TGTGCCAGCAGTCTCCTCCCGGTGGGAGGTGAAGAGACCCAGTACTTC. This translates into CASSLLPVGGEETQYF.

This clonotype was detected many times. The CDR3 loop is CSAASGGVNEQFF. The CDR3 DNA is TGCAGTGCTGCTAGCGGGGGGGTCAATGAGCAGTTCTTC. J is TRBJ2-1 and V is TRBV20-1; 12 nucleotides match TRBD2. V shed 5 bases and J 6 bases; nucleotides not matched to a gene: 2. This CDR3 is built from 13 residues. Germline CDR1 reads DFQATT; CDR2 reads SNEGSKA (reference sequence).

The gene calls are TRBV5-1 and TRBJ2-3; TRBD2 is a possible D gene (6 bases). Trimming took off 0 bases at V and 4 bases at J, with 12 bases between the two ends. There are 15 residues in the CDR3. CDR1 is SGHRS and CDR2 is YFSETQ in the germline V gene. In DNA, the CDR3 is TGCGCCAGCAGCTTGGGACCGGGAGACCCAGATACGCAGTATTTT. Its translation is CASSLGPGDPDTQYF.

Relative to its sample, this clonotype is medium-sized. J is TRBJ2-2 and V is TRBV5-1; 8 bases align to TRBD1. In germline, CDR1 is SGHRS, CDR2 YFSETQ. V dropped 6 bases and J dropped 1; count of bases not matched to a gene: 5. The CDR3 totals 15 residues. The CDR3 DNA reads TGCGCCAGCACCGATGACAGGGGGAACACCGGGGAGCTGTTTTTT. Protein sequence: CASTDDRGNTGELFF.

The chain carries TRBV15 and TRBJ1-2, with 8 bases fitting TRBD1. The CDR3 is 14 residues long. Germline V gene lookup returns CDR1 LNHNV and CDR2 YYDKDF (reference sequence). With V trimmed by 5 bases and J by 4 bases, 6 bases remained unmatched. The CDR3 DNA follows: TGTGCCACCAGCGGCCGACAGGGGTTCTATGGCTACACCTTC. Protein product: CATSGRQGFYGYTF.

In this sample, this clonotype turned up many times. The CDR3 here is CASSPQGYNSPLHF. The CDR3 region has the DNA TGTGCCAGCAGTCCCCAGGGTTATAATTCACCCCTCCACTTT. The chain combines TRBV12-3 or TRBV12-4 with TRBJ1-6, with D possibly being TRBD1 (5 bases). The length of the CDR3 is 14 residues. Between the trimmed V and J ends, which lost 5 bases and 4 bases, there was a span of 9 bases.

This clonotype was seen repeatedly, ten times or more. This rearrangement joins TRBV5-1 to TRBJ2-1; D unresolved. This CDR3 is built from 14 residues. The ends were cut back, 0 bases at V and 9 bases at J, with 13 bases in the middle. Germline CDR1 reads SGHRS; CDR2 reads YFSETQ. In DNA, the CDR3 is TGCGCCAGCAGCTTGGGACTTTCCGCAGGTGAGCAGTTCTTC. Translated, it gives CASSLGLSAGEQFF. Complete variable domain (other parts from reference TRBV5-1 and TRBJ2-1): KAGVTQTPRYLIKTRGQQVTLSCSPISGHRSVSWYQQTPGQGLQFLFEYFSETQRNKGNFPGRFSGRQFSNSRSEMNVSTLELGDSALYLCASSLGLSAGEQFFGPGTRLTVL.

Remarks on this clonotype: A much larger clone sits a single nucleotide away, making a read error possible. V gene TRBV7-8 combines with J gene TRBJ2-1; D is possibly TRBD2 (6 bases). The CDR3 has 17 residues. Germline-derived CDR1 and CDR2 are SGHVS and FQNEAQ. The CDR3, as DNA: TGTGCCGGCAGCTTAACCGTACGACGGGAGTGGCACAATGAGCAGTTCTTC. This sequence encodes CAGSLTVRREWHNEQFF.

At least ten counts were recorded for this clonotype. V gene TRBV20-1 combines with J gene TRBJ2-3; D is ambiguous. This CDR3 comprises 10 residues. Trimming pared 5 bases from V and 3 bases from J, leaving 3 bases between. Looked up from germline, CDR1 is DFQATT and CDR2 is SNEGSKA (reference sequence). The CDR3 protein is CSAPTDTQYF. The CDR3 nucleotides are TGCAGTGCTCCTACAGATACGCAGTATTTT.

This clonotype was recorded many times. The J gene is TRBJ1-1, the V gene TRBV5-1, with 11 bases matching TRBD1. Trimming at V came to 4 bases and at J to 2 bases, leaving 4 bases not matched to a gene. CDR1 is SGHRS, CDR2 YFSETQ, per germline. The CDR3 is 15 amino acids. The CDR3 loop is CASSPGTGGNTEAFF. CDR3 sequence (DNA): TGCGCCAGCAGCCCGGGGACAGGGGGTAACACTGAAGCTTTCTTT.